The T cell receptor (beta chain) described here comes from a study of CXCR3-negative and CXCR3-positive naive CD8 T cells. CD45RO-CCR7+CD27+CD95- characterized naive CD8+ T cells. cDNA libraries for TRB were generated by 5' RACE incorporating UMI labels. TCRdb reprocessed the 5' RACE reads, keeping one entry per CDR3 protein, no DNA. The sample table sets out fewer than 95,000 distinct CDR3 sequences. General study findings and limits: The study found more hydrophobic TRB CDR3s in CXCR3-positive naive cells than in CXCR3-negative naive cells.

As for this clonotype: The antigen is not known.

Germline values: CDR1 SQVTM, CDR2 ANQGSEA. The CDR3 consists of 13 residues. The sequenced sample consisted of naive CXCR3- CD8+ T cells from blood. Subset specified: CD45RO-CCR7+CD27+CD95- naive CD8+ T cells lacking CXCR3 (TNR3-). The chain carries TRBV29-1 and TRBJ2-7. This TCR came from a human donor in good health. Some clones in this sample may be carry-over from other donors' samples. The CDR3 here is CSVEDGSSYEQYF.